A single sample gave rise to the 20 T cell receptor beta chains below, sequenced in a study of glioma-infiltrating T cells after dendritic cell vaccination. Some clones are missing from TCRdb's copy, which holds only in-frame ones; the method was immunoSEQ multiplex PCR. In the table there are about 73,000 clones, roughly 80% of which are singletons. The sample in question was blood, obtained before dendritic cell vaccination. The receptors come from a human donor with glioblastoma.

The sample holds many counts of this clone. This chain links TRBV2 with TRBJ2-7; TRBD1 might be the D (6 bases). V was pared by 5 bases and J by 5 bases, with 10 bases between. CDR3 length: 12 amino acids. Germline V lookup: CDR1 SNHLY, CDR2 FYNNEI. In DNA form, the CDR3 reads TGTGCCAGCAGTCTCAGGGGCCACGAGCAGTACGTC. Protein: CASSLRGHEQYV.

V gene TRBV7-9 combines with J gene TRBJ1-5; 7 positions match TRBD1. Germline trimming cut 5 bases from V and 4 bases from J; bases unmatched to any gene: 11. Germline CDR1 reads SEHNR; CDR2 reads FQNEAQ (reference sequence). The CDR3 is 16 residues long. The chain's CDR3 is CASSTEAAGGNQPQHF. CDR3 sequence (DNA): TGTGCCAGCAGCACAGAGGCGGCAGGGGGTAATCAGCCCCAGCATTTT.

The chain joins TRBV7-2 to TRBJ1-5; maybe TRBD1 (5 bases). Germline loops: CDR1 SGHTA, CDR2 FQGNSA. The CDR3 contains 15 residues. The V end lost 5 bases, the J end lost 2 bases, and 13 bases lay between the germline ends. The CDR3 is CASSLGRAGNQPQHF. CDR3 nucleotide sequence: TGTGCCAGCAGCCTAGGCAGGGCGGGCAATCAGCCCCAGCATTTT.

This clone was picked up one time. The chain combines TRBV19 with TRBJ2-1, with unresolved D. This CDR3 has 13 amino acids. Germline assignment: CDR1 LNHDA and CDR2 SQIVND (reference sequence). Trimming shortened V by 9 bases and J by 0 bases, and 9 bases separated the two germline ends. The DNA of the CDR3 is TGTGCCAGCACAGAAAGCTCCTACAATGAGCAGTTCTTC. Amino acids: CASTESSYNEQFF.

This sequence joins TRBV19 and TRBJ1-5; 11 nucleotides align to TRBD1. With 4 bases clipped from V and 0 bases from J, the junction kept 17 bases outside the gene matches. The CDR3 has 21 amino acids. Germline CDR1 LNHDA, CDR2 SQIVND (reference sequence). CDR3 nucleotides: TGTGCCAGTAGTAGTCATGCCGGGACAGGGGGAGGAAAAGATAGCAATCAGCCCCAGCATTTT. Translation gives CASSSHAGTGGGKDSNQPQHF.

The chain is built from TRBV6-6 and TRBJ1-1; 9 nucleotides line up with TRBD1. The CDR3 is 13 residues long. V dropped 8 bases and J dropped 5; count of bases not matched to a gene: 6. The germline CDR1 and CDR2 sequences are MNHNY and SVGAGI (reference sequence). In nucleotides, the CDR3 is TGTGCCAGCTACGGACAGGGGATTACTGAAGCTTTCTTT. Translated: CASYGQGITEAFF.

The V call is TRBV6-6, the J call TRBJ2-1, with 11 bases fitting TRBD2. Germline loops: CDR1 MNHNY, CDR2 SVGAGI (reference sequence). The CDR3 sequence is 15 residues long. Unmatched junction bases numbered 8, after V lost 7 bases and J lost 6 bases. CDR3 bases: TGTGCCAGCACCGATCTAGCGGGAGGACGCAATGAGCAGTTCTTC. Translating it yields CASTDLAGGRNEQFF.

The J gene is TRBJ2-2, the V gene TRBV19, with 11 bases aligning to TRBD2. Unmatched junction bases numbered 10, after V lost 3 bases and J lost 7 bases. Germline CDR1 and CDR2: LNHDA and SQIVND (reference sequence). The CDR3 consists of 17 residues. The CDR3 protein is CASSISTSGSLYGELFF. For the CDR3, the DNA is TGTGCCAGTAGTATCTCAACTAGCGGGAGTTTGTACGGGGAGCTGTTTTTT.

The chain is built from TRBV27 and TRBJ2-1, with a weak D call TRBD1 (5 bases). This CDR3 region has 16 residues. Deletions cut 5 bases from V and 1 base from J, with 15 bases between. From germline, CDR1 is MNHEY and CDR2 SMNVEV (reference sequence). The CDR3: CASSPSRGGSYNEQFF. The CDR3 region has the DNA TGTGCCAGCAGTCCTAGTAGGGGCGGTTCCTACAATGAGCAGTTCTTC.

The V call is TRBV6-5, the J call TRBJ1-1; D is undetermined. CDR3 length: 16 amino acids. Trimming took off 2 bases at V and 6 bases at J, with 19 bases between the two ends. From germline, CDR1 is MNHEY and CDR2 SVGAGI. CDR3 DNA: TGTGCCAGCAGTTACCTGGAGGACGGAGGTCGCGCTGAAGCTTTCTTT. Translating it yields CASSYLEDGGRAEAFF.

The CDR3 loop is CASSIAGANYGYTF. CDR3 sequence (DNA): TGTGCCAGTAGTATTGCAGGGGCTAACTATGGCTACACCTTC. The chain carries TRBV19 and TRBJ1-2, with D perhaps matching TRBD1 (6 bases). V was cut by 3 bases and J by 0 bases, with 8 bases left in between. Germline V gene data show CDR1 as LNHDA and CDR2 as SQIVND (reference sequence). The length of the CDR3 is 14 residues.

The chain employs TRBV6-5 and TRBJ2-5; 8 nucleotides line up with TRBD1. Per germline, CDR1 MNHEY and CDR2 SVGAGI. This CDR3 comprises 15 residues. With V trimmed by 2 bases and J by 7 bases, 9 bases remained unmatched. The CDR3 nucleotides read TGTGCCAGCAGTTACGCAGGGGGCGACCGGTCGACCCAGTACTTC. Its translation is CASSYAGGDRSTQYF.

The chain is built from TRBV7-9 and TRBJ1-2; 7 bases are shared with TRBD1. The germline V gene encodes CDR1 SEHNR and CDR2 FQNEAQ (reference sequence). V gave up 3 bases and J gave up 5 bases; unmatched junction bases: 15. The CDR3 covers 17 residues. The CDR3, as DNA: TGTGCCAGCAGCTTCTCATCCCTGACAGGGTGGAAGTATGGCTACACCTTC. As protein: CASSFSSLTGWKYGYTF.

The chain couples TRBV14 to TRBJ1-2; 8 bases match TRBD1. V shed 4 bases, J shed 6 bases, and the junction held 4 bases outside the gene matches. There are 13 residues in the CDR3. CDR1 is SGHDN, CDR2 FVKESK, per germline. The CDR3 DNA sequence: TGTGCCAGCAGCCGGACAGGGAAGCATGGCTACACCTTC. Its translation is CASSRTGKHGYTF.

The chain is built from TRBV27 and TRBJ2-2; 7 positions match TRBD2. The CDR3 contains 15 residues. V dropped 4 bases and J dropped 4; count of bases not matched to a gene: 6. Germline CDR1 MNHEY, CDR2 SMNVEV (reference sequence). CDR3 protein: CASSSSGRGTGELFF. The CDR3 DNA reads as TGTGCCAGCAGTTCCTCGGGGAGGGGCACCGGGGAGCTGTTTTTT.

The chain recombines TRBV9 with TRBJ2-3; TRBD2 agrees at 7 bases. Germline CDR1 SGDLS, CDR2 YYNGEE. The CDR3 has 15 residues. V lost 4 bases and J lost 6; bases outside the gene matches: 11. CDR3 amino acids: CASSPSTGRLDTQYF. For the CDR3, the DNA is TGTGCCAGCAGCCCCAGCACCGGGAGGTTGGATACGCAGTATTTT.

The chain joins TRBV30 to TRBJ2-1, with unresolved D. The CDR3 contains 15 residues. Trimming took 0 bases from V and 0 from J, leaving 9 bases between them. Germline V gene sequence: CDR1 GTSNPN, CDR2 SVGIG (reference sequence). This CDR3 is CAWSVPPSSYNEQFF. In nucleotides, the CDR3 is TGTGCCTGGAGTGTCCCGCCGAGCTCCTACAATGAGCAGTTCTTC.

The rearrangement joins TRBV6-5 to TRBJ1-5; D uncertain. The V end was cut by 5 bases, the J end by 1 base, with 9 bases between. There are 14 residues in the CDR3. The germline V gene encodes CDR1 MNHEY and CDR2 SVGAGI. CDR3: CASSLGLSNQPQHF. The CDR3 nucleotides read TGTGCCAGCAGTCTGGGCCTGAGCAATCAGCCCCAGCATTTT.

This chain uses TRBV2 with TRBJ2-3, with 10 nucleotides matching TRBD1. This CDR3 spans 19 amino acids. The V and J ends lost 6 bases and 0 bases, in that order; junction bases with no gene match: 15. Germline CDR1 is SNHLY and CDR2 is FYNNEI. CDR3 region: CASSGRGTGVLYSTDTQYF. The CDR3 DNA is TGTGCCAGCAGCGGTCGGGGGACAGGGGTCCTCTATAGCACAGATACGCAGTATTTT.

This rearrangement joins TRBV23-1 to TRBJ2-7, with 7 bases that match TRBD1. TRBV23-1 counts as an open reading frame of uncertain function. Trimming removed 4 bases from V and 3 bases from J; junction bases left unmatched: 9. The CDR3 sequence is 15 residues long. This CDR3 is CASSPVGQQDYEQYF. Written as DNA, the CDR3 is TGCGCCAGCAGTCCTGTGGGACAGCAAGACTACGAGCAGTACTTC.